Each of the 28 T cell receptor beta chains below was sequenced from the same sample in a study of T cell responses to AZD1222 COVID-19 vaccine. Method: immunoSEQ multiplex PCR; TCRdb's copy keeps in-frame clones and lacks some. The sample holds fewer than 150,000 clones; roughly 84% are singletons and the top ten take over 5%. Sample: peripheral blood, taken on day 0 of AZD1222 vaccination. The receptors were sampled from an adult in good health.

V gene TRBV6-5 combines with J gene TRBJ1-4; D not resolved. In germline, CDR1 is MNHEY, CDR2 SVGAGI. V lost 4 bases and J lost 4, with 10 bases in between. The CDR3 spans 14 residues. The CDR3 sequence: CASSSDGFNEKLFF. The CDR3 DNA reads TGTGCCAGCAGTTCGGACGGCTTTAATGAAAAACTGTTTTTT.

This sequence joins TRBV28 and TRBJ1-2, with 10 positions matching TRBD1. Germline CDR1 is MDHEN and CDR2 is SYDVKM. V trimming: 7 bases; J trimming: 3 bases; junction bases outside the gene matches: 11. CDR3 size: 16 residues. CDR3 coding DNA: TGTGCCAGCATAGGGGTTGGACAGGGGGAATACTATGGCTACACCTTC. Protein product: CASIGVGQGEYYGYTF.

The CDR3 DNA reads as TGTGCCAGCAGCTTAGGGCCCCCGGGCAATTCACCCCTCCACTTT. Encoded protein: CASSLGPPGNSPLHF. The chain joins TRBV11-3 to TRBJ1-6; D is unresolved. CDR3 length: 15 residues. CDR1 is SGHNT and CDR2 is YENEEA in the germline V gene. Deletions cut 1 base from V and 7 bases from J, with 11 bases between.

There are a few counts of this clone. The V call is TRBV6-5, the J call TRBJ1-6; D is undetermined. Trimming removed 0 bases from V and 10 bases from J, with 7 bases in between. Germline V gene lookup returns CDR1 MNHEY and CDR2 SVGAGI. CDR3 size: 13 residues. The DNA of the CDR3 is TGTGCCAGCAGTTACTCGAATCGCTCACCCCTCCACTTT. Amino acids: CASSYSNRSPLHF.

The V gene is TRBV10-3, the J gene TRBJ2-7; D is undetermined. This CDR3 is 16 amino acids long. The germline gives CDR1 ENHRY, CDR2 SYGVKD. Trimming took 3 bases from V and 0 from J, leaving 15 bases between them. DNA for the CDR3: TGTGCCATCAGTGATAGAGGAATGGGGAACTCCTACGAGCAGTACTTC. It codes for CAISDRGMGNSYEQYF.

CDR3 sequence (DNA): TGTGCCAGCAGCTTTAGGGTTGGGCAGCCCCAGCATTTT. Protein sequence: CASSFRVGQPQHF. V usage is TRBV11-2 and J usage is TRBJ1-5; D is uncertain. V was shortened by 3 bases and J by 7 bases, with 10 bases between the two germline ends. The CDR3 has 13 residues. Germline lookup yields CDR1 SGHAT and CDR2 FQNNGV. The full variable domain, with the rest looked up from reference TRBV11-2 and TRBJ1-5, is EAGVAQSPRYKIIEKRQSVAFWCNPISGHATLYWYQQILGQGPKLLIQFQNNGVVDDSQLPKDRFSAERLKGVDSTLKIQPAKLEDSAVYLCASSFRVGQPQHFGDGTRLSIL.

The chain has TRBV5-1 and TRBJ1-5; D remains unclear. Trimming pared 5 bases from V and 9 bases from J, leaving 9 bases between. The CDR3 is 11 residues long. CDR1 and CDR2 (germline): SGHRS, YFSETQ. CDR3 DNA: TGCGCCAGCAGAAGAGGGAGGCCCCAGCATTTT. This encodes CASRRGRPQHF. The complete variable domain, with remaining parts taken from reference TRBV5-1 and TRBJ1-5, reads KAGVTQTPRYLIKTRGQQVTLSCSPISGHRSVSWYQQTPGQGLQFLFEYFSETQRNKGNFPGRFSGRQFSNSRSEMNVSTLELGDSALYLCASRRGRPQHFGDGTRLSIL.

This clone was detected only a few times. The V call is TRBV5-4, the J call TRBJ1-2; TRBD1 aligns across 8 bases. The V gene's germline CDR1 is SGHNT and CDR2 YYREEE (reference sequence). Trimming took 3 bases from V and 4 from J; bases not matched to a gene: 8. The CDR3 is 15 amino acids. This chain's CDR3 is CASSSSGGIGYGYTF. CDR3 in DNA: TGTGCCAGCAGCTCGTCAGGGGGCATCGGCTATGGCTACACCTTC.

The chain carries TRBV6-4 and TRBJ1-1; 9 bases map to TRBD1. The germline gives CDR1 MRHNA, CDR2 SNTAGT. After removal of 3 bases from V and 6 bases from J, the junction contained 8 bases not matched to a gene. The CDR3 runs 15 residues. CDR3 region: CASSEGTGSVAEAFF. Written as DNA, the CDR3 is TGTGCCAGCAGTGAAGGGACAGGGAGTGTTGCTGAAGCTTTCTTT.

This chain connects TRBV24-1 to TRBJ2-6; the D gene is possibly TRBD2 (7 bases). Trimming removed 10 bases at V and 2 bases at J, with 17 bases between. Germline V gives CDR1 KGHDR, CDR2 SFDVKD. The CDR3 length is 16 residues. The CDR3 DNA reads TGTGCCACTCGCGGAGGGGGGGACACTGGGGCCAACGTCCTGACTTTC. This codes for CATRGGGDTGANVLTF.

J is TRBJ1-4 and V is TRBV7-9; 10 positions match TRBD1. The V gene's germline CDR1 is SEHNR and CDR2 FQNEAQ (reference sequence). This CDR3 has 12 amino acids. The V segment lost 11 bases and the J segment 5 bases; nucleotides outside the gene matches: 2. Here the CDR3 reads CASDRGNEKLFF. The CDR3 nucleotides are TGTGCCTCGGACAGGGGGAATGAAAAACTGTTTTTT.

The chain links TRBV2 to TRBJ1-1; a weak D match, TRBD1 (6 bases). The V end lost 6 bases, the J end lost 1 base, and 6 bases lay between the germline ends. Germline V gene lookup returns CDR1 SNHLY and CDR2 FYNNEI. This CDR3 is 12 amino acids long. This chain's CDR3 is CASRDRNTEAFF. As DNA, the CDR3 is TGTGCCAGCAGGGACAGGAACACTGAAGCTTTCTTT.

This clone was detected once. The chain couples TRBV27 to TRBJ1-6; no definite D call. The CDR3 has 15 residues. Germline assignment: CDR1 MNHEY and CDR2 SMNVEV (reference sequence). V lost 0 bases, J lost 7 bases, and 10 bases lay in between. CDR3 sequence: CASSLSSAANSPLHF. In nucleotides, the CDR3 is TGTGCCAGCAGTTTATCGTCAGCAGCCAATTCACCCCTCCACTTT.

The chain joins TRBV2 to TRBJ2-2; D is possibly TRBD2 (6 bases). The CDR3 totals 14 residues. Germline-derived CDR1 and CDR2 are SNHLY and FYNNEI. Between the trimmed V and J ends, which lost 5 bases and 7 bases, there was a span of 14 bases. The CDR3: CASSSVQGGGELFF. The DNA of the CDR3 is TGTGCCAGCAGTTCTGTCCAGGGAGGCGGGGAGCTGTTTTTT.

The chain joins TRBV6-5 to TRBJ2-3; D is perhaps TRBD1 (6 bases). The CDR3 contains 13 residues. Germline V gene sequence: CDR1 MNHEY, CDR2 SVGAGI. Deletions cut 6 bases from V and 11 bases from J, with 18 bases between. This CDR3 reads CASRDRWLLLQYF. In nucleotides, the CDR3 is TGTGCCAGCAGAGACAGGTGGCTGCTCTTGCAGTATTTT.

V gene TRBV3-1 (or the pseudogene TRBV3-2) combines with J gene TRBJ2-7; weak D call: TRBD1 (6 bases). The V end lost 1 base, the J end lost 6 bases, and 19 bases lay between the germline ends. CDR1 is LGHDT and CDR2 is YNNKEL in the germline V gene (reference sequence). CDR3 length: 16 amino acids. CDR3 in DNA: TGTGCCAGCAGCCAAGGCCGGACAGTCCCGACGGGCGAGCAGTACTTC. Its translation: CASSQGRTVPTGEQYF.

Only one count was recorded for this clone. The V and J genes are TRBV5-1 and TRBJ2-3; D ambiguous. This CDR3 is 16 amino acids long. Germline loops: CDR1 SGHRS, CDR2 YFSETQ. V dropped 0 bases and J dropped 2 bases, with 13 bases sitting between them. CDR3 in DNA: TGCGCCAGCAGCTTGGCTCTCCGGACCAACACAGATACGCAGTATTTT. Amino acid sequence: CASSLALRTNTDTQYF.

The rearrangement uses TRBV7-2 and TRBJ1-1; D ambiguous. Looked up from germline, CDR1 is SGHTA and CDR2 is FQGNSA. The CDR3 contains 14 residues. V was shortened by 2 bases and J by 1 base, with 8 bases between the two germline ends. The DNA for the CDR3 is TGTGCCAGCAGCTTATGGTCAGAGAACACTGAAGCTTTCTTT. Its protein is CASSLWSENTEAFF.

V is TRBV28 and J is TRBJ1-2; D is possibly TRBD1 (6 bases). Between the trimmed V and J ends, which lost 5 bases and 6 bases, there was a span of 13 bases. Germline V gene lookup returns CDR1 MDHEN and CDR2 SYDVKM. The CDR3 covers 13 residues. This chain's CDR3 is CASSTGFRDGYTF. The CDR3 nucleotides are TGTGCCAGCAGTACAGGGTTCCGAGATGGCTACACCTTC.

The chain employs TRBV18 and TRBJ1-2; D uncertain. In germline, CDR1 is KGHSH, CDR2 LQKENI. V was trimmed by 5 bases and J by 0 bases, leaving 7 bases between them. The CDR3 totals 13 residues. The CDR3 region has the DNA TGTGCCAGCTCAACCTCAGCTAACTATGGCTACACCTTC. It specifies CASSTSANYGYTF.

The chain employs TRBV4-2 and TRBJ1-1, with D unresolved. The V and J ends lost 0 bases and 5 bases respectively, with 10 bases between them. CDR1 and CDR2 (germline): LGHNA, YNFKEQ. CDR3 size: 14 residues. CDR3 DNA sequence: TGTGCCAGCAGCCAAGATAGGTGGGGAACTGAAGCTTTCTTT. This sequence encodes CASSQDRWGTEAFF.

The gene calls are TRBV6-5 and TRBJ1-6, with 8 bases lining up with TRBD1. The CDR3 is made up of 15 amino acids. Germline V lookup: CDR1 MNHEY, CDR2 SVGAGI. V trimming: 6 bases; J trimming: 9 bases; junction bases outside the gene matches: 10. The CDR3 nucleotides read TGTGCCAGCAGCCTTTCAGGGGGCAGGAGTTCACCCCTCCACTTT. Translated: CASSLSGGRSSPLHF.

This clone is large by share. The J gene is TRBJ2-1, the V gene TRBV27, with D possibly matching TRBD1 (6 bases). The CDR3 totals 11 residues. The ends were cut back, 5 bases at V and 7 bases at J, with 6 bases in the middle. In germline, CDR1 is MNHEY, CDR2 SMNVEV (reference sequence). The CDR3 DNA sequence: TGTGCCAGCAGTAGGGGGAATGAGCAGTTCTTC. Its protein is CASSRGNEQFF.

V usage is TRBV30 and J usage is TRBJ1-6, with D unclear. Germline lookup yields CDR1 GTSNPN and CDR2 SVGIG (reference sequence). The CDR3 spans 15 residues. The ends were cut back, 0 bases at V and 6 bases at J, with 12 bases in the middle. CDR3 sequence: CAWSVNMQSNSPLHF. The CDR3 DNA is TGTGCCTGGAGTGTAAATATGCAGTCTAATTCACCCCTCCACTTT.

This clone was recorded once. The rearrangement joins TRBV28 to TRBJ1-5, with D maybe TRBD1 (6 bases). Germline-derived CDR1 and CDR2 are MDHEN and SYDVKM. The ends were cut back, 5 bases at V and 3 bases at J, with 20 bases in the middle. CDR3 size: 17 residues. Here the CDR3 reads CASSRQQGIRVNQPQHF. CDR3 sequence (DNA): TGTGCCAGCAGTCGACAACAGGGTATTCGGGTCAATCAGCCCCAGCATTTT.

The chain links TRBV25-1 to TRBJ1-5; D may be TRBD1 (6 bases). With 5 bases removed from V and 9 bases from J, the gap between germline ends came to 14 bases. This CDR3 has 13 amino acids. CDR1 MGHDK and CDR2 SYGVNS come from the germline V gene. Here the CDR3 DNA reads TGTGCCAGCAGTCCCAAAGGGGGGTGGCCCCAGCATTTT. Amino acid sequence: CASSPKGGWPQHF.

The chain employs TRBV9 and TRBJ1-1; TRBD1 might be the D (6 bases). This CDR3 contains 15 residues. Germline lookup yields CDR1 SGDLS and CDR2 YYNGEE. Between the trimmed V and J ends, which lost 4 bases and 3 bases, there was a span of 16 bases. The DNA of the CDR3 is TGTGCCAGCAGCCCTCCCGGGGGGCCGGACACTGAAGCTTTCTTT. Translating it yields CASSPPGGPDTEAFF.

V gene TRBV28 combines with J gene TRBJ1-2; no firm D call. The germline V gene has CDR1 MDHEN and CDR2 SYDVKM. Trimming cost V 3 bases and J 8 bases, with 13 bases left between them. This CDR3 spans 13 amino acids. The CDR3 region is CASSLRTPRGYTF. CDR3 bases: TGTGCCAGCAGTTTGCGGACCCCTAGGGGCTACACCTTC.